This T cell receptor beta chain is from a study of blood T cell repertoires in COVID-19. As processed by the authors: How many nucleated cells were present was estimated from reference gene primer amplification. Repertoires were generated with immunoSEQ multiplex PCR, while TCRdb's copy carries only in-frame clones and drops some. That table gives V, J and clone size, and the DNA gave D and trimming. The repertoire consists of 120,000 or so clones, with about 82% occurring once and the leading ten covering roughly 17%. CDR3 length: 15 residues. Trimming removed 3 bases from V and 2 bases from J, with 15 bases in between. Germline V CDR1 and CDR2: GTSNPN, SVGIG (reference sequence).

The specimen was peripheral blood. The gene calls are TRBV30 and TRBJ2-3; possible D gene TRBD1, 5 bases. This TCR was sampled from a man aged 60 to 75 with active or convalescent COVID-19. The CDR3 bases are TGTGCCTGGAGAGCTCTAGGGGCCCCCACAGATACGCAGTATTTT. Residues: CAWRALGAPTDTQYF.